Below are 24 T cell receptor beta chains sequenced from a single sample in a study of CD8 T cells in ankylosing spondylitis. TCRdb itself ran the 5' RACE reads through MiXCR, one entry per CDR3 protein. In the table there are hundreds of thousands of distinct CDR3 sequences, less than 9.5% of which are singletons. Source material: blood, either unsorted or a sorted T cell fraction (not recorded which). These receptor sequences come from a female donor with ankylosing spondylitis or in good health (not recorded which).

This clonotype was detected ten times or more. V usage is TRBV7-3 and J usage is TRBJ2-5; D unclear. The CDR3 sequence is 17 residues long. Trimming stripped 5 bases from V and 3 bases from J, with 22 bases between. Germline lookup yields CDR1 SGHTA and CDR2 FQGTGA. Written as DNA, the CDR3 is TGTGCCAGCAGCGCAACCGGTCCTTTCGGGCCCAAAGAGACCCAGTACTTC. Its protein product is CASSATGPFGPKETQYF.

The sample holds many counts of this clonotype. V usage is TRBV24-1 and J usage is TRBJ2-1; D is uncertain. V was clipped by 2 bases and J by 15 bases, with 13 bases between them. CDR1 KGHDR and CDR2 SFDVKD come from the germline V gene. The CDR3 extends over 12 amino acids. CDR3 in DNA: TGTGCCACCAGTGATTCTAAGGAGAGAAGGTTCTTC. It specifies CATSDSKERRFF.

The chain joins TRBV6-2 or TRBV6-3 to TRBJ2-7; D gene uncertain. The CDR3 is made up of 17 amino acids. V lost 2 bases and J lost 0, with 17 bases in between. Germline-derived CDR1 and CDR2 are MNHEY and SVGEGT. The CDR3, as DNA: TGTGCCAGCAGTTACGCCCAGCCCTCTGGAGCCTCCTACGAGCAGTACTTC. Its protein product is CASSYAQPSGASYEQYF.

This clonotype was observed many times. The chain uses TRBV29-1 and TRBJ1-5; 8 bases align to TRBD1. J lost 4 bases, V lost 6 bases, and 8 bases had no gene match. The germline CDR1 and CDR2 sequences are SQVTM and ANQGSEA. The CDR3 extends over 14 amino acids. The CDR3 here is CSVGTGGSNQPQHF. CDR3 DNA: TGCAGCGTAGGGACAGGAGGTTCTAATCAGCCCCAGCATTTT.

This clonotype occurred many times. This chain connects TRBV10-3 to TRBJ1-1, with TRBD1 matching 8 bases. Germline assignment: CDR1 ENHRY and CDR2 SYGVKD. The V gene end was trimmed by 6 bases and the J gene end by 1 base; junction bases not matched to a gene: 13. The CDR3 covers 17 residues. CDR3 region: CAISPGVGQGANTEAFF. The DNA for the CDR3 is TGTGCCATCAGCCCCGGCGTTGGCCAGGGGGCGAACACTGAAGCTTTCTTT.

As concerns this clonotype: This may come from a read error, since a much larger clone is one base off. This rearrangement joins TRBV4-2 to TRBJ2-5, with TRBD2 as a possible D gene (6 bases). CDR1 is LGHNA and CDR2 is YNFKEQ in the germline V gene. The CDR3 loop spans 13 amino acids. Trimming removed 1 base from V and 9 bases from J, with 12 bases in between. CDR3 in DNA: TGTGCCAGCAGCCAAGGCGGGGAGGAGGCCCAGTACTTC. Its translation: CASSQGGEEAQYF.

This clonotype was seen many times. This chain links TRBV18 with TRBJ2-3; tentatively, D is TRBD1 (5 bases). V was pared by 3 bases and J by 4 bases, with 11 bases between. Germline-derived CDR1 and CDR2 are KGHSH and LQKENI. The CDR3 is 14 amino acids. In DNA, the CDR3 is TGTGCCAGCTCACCCCTGACACAGGCAGATACGCAGTATTTT. As protein: CASSPLTQADTQYF.

In this sample, this clonotype turned up a few times. V is TRBV24-1 and J is TRBJ1-2, with D maybe TRBD1 (6 bases). Germline values: CDR1 KGHDR, CDR2 SFDVKD. V was clipped by 5 bases and J by 3 bases, with 12 bases between them. This CDR3 spans 14 amino acids. The DNA of the CDR3 is TGTGCCACCAGTGGAAGACAGGCGGACTATGGCTACACCTTC. The encoded protein is CATSGRQADYGYTF.

This clonotype was recorded at least ten times. The chain is built from TRBV10-3 and TRBJ2-1; 7 bases align to TRBD1. This CDR3 region has 14 residues. Per germline, CDR1 ENHRY and CDR2 SYGVKD. Trimming at V came to 8 bases and at J to 8 bases, leaving 12 bases not matched to a gene. The CDR3 is CAIGWGQSVDEQFF. The CDR3, as DNA: TGTGCCATCGGTTGGGGACAGAGCGTGGATGAGCAGTTCTTC.

This clonotype was seen at least ten times. V is TRBV5-1 and J is TRBJ2-2, with TRBD2 matching over 9 bases. The J segment lost 1 base and the V segment lost 4 bases, leaving 5 bases of the junction unmatched. Germline values: CDR1 SGHRS, CDR2 YFSETQ. The CDR3 sequence is 16 residues long. The DNA of the CDR3 is TGCGCCAGCAGCAACAGACTAGCGGAGAACACCGGGGAGCTGTTTTTT. Translation gives CASSNRLAENTGELFF.

The chain links TRBV7-2 to TRBJ2-7, with 11 bases identical to TRBD2. The length of the CDR3 is 14 residues. Losses at the gene ends were 4 bases for V and 7 bases for J; bases not matched to a gene: 6. Germline V gene lookup returns CDR1 SGHTA and CDR2 FQGNSA. CDR3 protein: CASSSLTSGKEQYF. The CDR3 nucleotides are TGTGCCAGCAGCTCTTTGACTAGCGGGAAGGAGCAGTACTTC.

This clonotype has a count of ten or more. The V gene is TRBV20-1, the J gene TRBJ2-7; 7 bases are shared with TRBD1. V lost 1 base, J lost 4 bases, and 4 bases stayed unmatched. CDR1 is DFQATT and CDR2 is SNEGSKA in the germline V gene (reference sequence). The CDR3 totals 13 residues. Here the CDR3 DNA reads TGCAGTGCTAGAGGGACAGGCCGATACGAGCAGTACTTC. This gives the protein CSARGTGRYEQYF.

This clonotype turned up a few times. V gene TRBV29-1 combines with J gene TRBJ1-2; 7 bases line up with TRBD1. CDR1 SQVTM and CDR2 ANQGSEA come from the germline V gene. The CDR3 covers 13 residues. V lost 4 bases and J lost 3; bases outside the gene matches: 5. The CDR3 DNA reads as TGCAGCGTTGTCCCAGGGGGGGACTATGGCTACACCTTC. Translation: CSVVPGGDYGYTF.

This clonotype was seen repeatedly, ten times or more. V is TRBV6-5 and J is TRBJ2-1; tentatively, D is TRBD2 (6 bases). The CDR3 has 17 residues. CDR1 is MNHEY, CDR2 SVGAGI, per germline. The V end lost 2 bases, the J end lost 0 bases, and 14 bases lay between the germline ends. For the CDR3, the DNA is TGTGCCAGCAGTTACACCCGGCGGGGCGGCTCCTACAATGAGCAGTTCTTC. Encoded protein: CASSYTRRGGSYNEQFF.

This clonotype was counted ten times or more. The V gene is TRBV20-1, the J gene TRBJ1-5; 8 bases match TRBD1. After removal of 5 bases from V and 7 bases from J, the junction contained 7 bases not matched to a gene. Germline V gene lookup returns CDR1 DFQATT and CDR2 SNEGSKA (reference sequence). This CDR3 is 13 amino acids long. DNA of the CDR3: TGCAGTGCTGGGACAGGTGGAATGCAGCCCCAGCATTTT. Residues: CSAGTGGMQPQHF.

The V and J genes are TRBV7-2 and TRBJ2-1, with 9 bases lining up with TRBD1. The CDR3 extends over 14 amino acids. V gave up 6 bases and J gave up 8 bases; unmatched junction bases: 8. The V gene's germline CDR1 is SGHTA and CDR2 FQGNSA. The DNA of the CDR3 is TGTGCCAGCAGGATACAGGGGGCAAGGGATGAGCAGTTCTTC. The encoded protein is CASRIQGARDEQFF.

The chain is built from TRBV4-3 and TRBJ2-5; maybe TRBD2 (6 bases). CDR1 is LGHNA, CDR2 YSLEER, per germline. This CDR3 has 16 amino acids. V was pared by 0 bases and J by 0 bases, with 11 bases between. Written as DNA, the CDR3 is TGCGCCAGCAGCCAAGATCCGGGGGAGTACCAAGAGACCCAGTACTTC. This gives the protein CASSQDPGEYQETQYF.

A word on this clonotype: This may stem from a read error, because a much larger clone lies one nucleotide away. The chain couples TRBV12-3 or TRBV12-4 to TRBJ2-2, with TRBD2 matching over 10 bases. There are 18 residues in the CDR3. Germline trimming cut 8 bases from V and 5 bases from J; bases unmatched to any gene: 17. The CDR3 nucleotides are TGTGCCAGCTGTCTCCTAGCGGGAGTCTTAACTGGGACCGGGGAGCTGTTTTTT. As protein: CASCLLAGVLTGTGELFF.

This clonotype has more than one count but fewer than ten. V is TRBV20-1 and J is TRBJ2-2, with D tentatively TRBD2 (6 bases). The V end lost 4 bases, the J end lost 1 base, and 10 bases lay between the germline ends. The CDR3 is made up of 14 amino acids. Germline loops: CDR1 DFQATT, CDR2 SNEGSKA (reference sequence). CDR3 protein: CSAMAGMNTGELFF. DNA for the CDR3: TGCAGTGCTATGGCGGGGATGAACACCGGGGAGCTGTTTTTT.

This clonotype showed up just a few times. This chain links TRBV11-2 with TRBJ2-1; 11 nucleotides line up with TRBD2. The CDR3 consists of 19 residues. The ends lost 0 bases at V and 4 bases at J; junction bases unmatched: 11. Germline V gene lookup returns CDR1 SGHAT and CDR2 FQNNGV. The CDR3 DNA reads TGTGCCAGCAGCTTAGAAGTCTCGCTAGCGGGAGGCGATTACAATGAGCAGTTCTTC. Its protein is CASSLEVSLAGGDYNEQFF. Full variable domain (missing parts from reference TRBV11-2 and TRBJ2-1): EAGVAQSPRYKIIEKRQSVAFWCNPISGHATLYWYQQILGQGPKLLIQFQNNGVVDDSQLPKDRFSAERLKGVDSTLKIQPAKLEDSAVYLCASSLEVSLAGGDYNEQFFGPGTRLTVL.

In this sample, this clonotype turned up many times. CDR3 region: CASSQAHSYNSPLHF. The CDR3 nucleotides are TGCGCCAGCAGCCAAGCCCACAGCTATAATTCACCCCTCCACTTT. V and J are TRBV4-3 and TRBJ1-6, with D hard to call. V gave up 1 base and J gave up 3 bases, with 7 bases separating them. The CDR3 covers 15 residues. The germline gives CDR1 LGHNA, CDR2 YSLEER.

This clonotype was detected ten times or more. This chain connects TRBV25-1 to TRBJ2-4, with D perhaps matching TRBD2 (6 bases). Trimming left V 6 bases short and J 6 bases short, with 15 bases between. This CDR3 is built from 14 residues. Looked up from germline, CDR1 is MGHDK and CDR2 is SYGVNS. The CDR3 region has the DNA TGTGCCAGCAGCAGGGACTCTCCCGTAAACATTCAGTACTTC. Translated, it gives CASSRDSPVNIQYF.

Many counts were recorded for this clonotype. This rearrangement joins TRBV12-3 or TRBV12-4 to TRBJ2-7; 8 nucleotides line up with TRBD2. The CDR3 loop spans 14 amino acids. V shed 7 bases and J 4 bases; nucleotides not matched to a gene: 9. The CDR3: CASNPAGEGYEQYF. The CDR3 bases are TGTGCCAGCAATCCAGCGGGAGAGGGTTACGAGCAGTACTTC.

The sample holds many counts of this clonotype. V usage is TRBV5-1 and J usage is TRBJ1-1; 7 nucleotides match TRBD1. V was pared by 2 bases and J by 5 bases, with 6 bases of the junction left unmatched. The CDR3 extends over 14 amino acids. Germline CDR1 and CDR2: SGHRS and YFSETQ. CDR3 nucleotides: TGCGCCAGCAGCTTAGACCAGACAGGGACTGAAGCTTTCTTT. Encoded protein: CASSLDQTGTEAFF.